This T cell receptor (beta chain) was documented in a study of blood T cell repertoires in COVID-19. Study as a whole: Collection of acute and convalescent COVID-19 samples took place in the United States, Italy and Spain. In each case, the material was cDNA or gDNA derived from T cells, B-cell-depleted T cells, or PBMCs.

Sequencing used immunoSEQ multiplex PCR; TCRdb keeps in-frame clones, though not all of them. This table holds 200,000 to 250,000 clones, roughly 80% found once. This CDR3 spans 13 amino acids. Germline CDR1 reads LNHDA; CDR2 reads SQIVND (reference sequence). The V end lost 6 bases, the J end lost 6 bases, and 14 bases lay between the germline ends. This TCR derives from a woman aged 40 to 55 with active or convalescent COVID-19. The rearrangement uses TRBV19 and TRBJ1-1, with D possibly TRBD1 on 6 matching bases. The sequencing input was peripheral blood. CDR3 sequence: CASREQGDAEAFF. The DNA for the CDR3 is TGTGCCAGTAGAGAACAGGGAGATGCTGAAGCTTTCTTT.